The 7 T cell receptor beta chains listed next were all sequenced from one sample in a study of blood T cell repertoires in COVID-19. TCRdb keeps only in-frame clones here, not all; method: immunoSEQ multiplex PCR. The table records about 130,000 clones, just under 85% of them present only once. The source material was peripheral blood. The source is a woman aged 45 to 65 with acute or convalescent COVID-19.

This clone was seen only a few times. The chain combines TRBV27 with TRBJ2-2; 12 nucleotides agree with TRBD2. The CDR3 contains 19 residues. J gave up 0 bases and V 4 bases, and 9 bases lay outside the gene matches. The germline V gene has CDR1 MNHEY and CDR2 SMNVEV (reference sequence). CDR3 nucleotide sequence: TGTGCCAGCAGTTCCCTGAGACTAGCGGGGGCTCCGAACACCGGGGAGCTGTTTTTT. Encoded protein: CASSSLRLAGAPNTGELFF.

The J gene is TRBJ1-5, the V gene TRBV25-1; 7 positions agree with TRBD1. CDR1 is MGHDK and CDR2 is SYGVNS in the germline V gene. Trimming removed 6 bases from V and 5 bases from J; junction bases left unmatched: 13. This CDR3 is built from 16 residues. The CDR3: CASRIGGTVLDQPQHF. For the CDR3, the DNA is TGTGCCAGCAGGATCGGAGGGACAGTCTTAGATCAGCCCCAGCATTTT.

The chain links TRBV19 to TRBJ1-2; no clear D gene. Germline V CDR1 and CDR2: LNHDA, SQIVND (reference sequence). V shed 0 bases and J shed 8 bases, with 10 bases lying between them. The length of the CDR3 is 13 residues. The CDR3: CASSIDFGGGYTF. Written as DNA, the CDR3 is TGTGCCAGTAGTATAGATTTCGGCGGGGGCTACACCTTC.

This clone was recorded only once. This chain links TRBV6-5 with TRBJ1-2, with TRBD1 identical over 9 bases. Trimming removed 5 bases from V and 3 bases from J; junction bases left unmatched: 1. The CDR3 sequence is 13 residues long. Germline CDR1 is MNHEY and CDR2 is SVGAGI. CDR3 bases: TGTGCCAGCAGTCGGGACAGGGACTATGGCTACACCTTC. Its protein is CASSRDRDYGYTF.

A single count supports this clone. The chain uses TRBV5-1 and TRBJ1-1; 8 bases map to TRBD1. V lost 4 bases and J lost 4; bases outside the gene matches: 6. The CDR3 spans 14 residues. Germline CDR1 SGHRS, CDR2 YFSETQ. CDR3 sequence (DNA): TGCGCCAGCAGCCTGGACAGGGTGGGCACTGAAGCTTTCTTT. Protein product: CASSLDRVGTEAFF.

The chain links TRBV20-1 to TRBJ2-7; 9 bases map to TRBD1. Germline values: CDR1 DFQATT, CDR2 SNEGSKA (reference sequence). V lost 7 bases to trimming and J lost 3 bases; unmatched junction nucleotides: 1. This CDR3 is built from 11 residues. The CDR3: CSVDRGYEQYF. The CDR3 region has the DNA TGCAGTGTGGACAGGGGCTACGAGCAGTACTTC.

This clone has only a few counts. The J gene is TRBJ2-1, the V gene TRBV5-1; TRBD2 matches 7 bases. V lost 3 bases to trimming and J lost 6 bases; unmatched junction nucleotides: 12. The CDR3 runs 16 residues. Per germline, CDR1 SGHRS and CDR2 YFSETQ. CDR3 DNA: TGCGCCAGCAGCTCAGTACTAGCGCCAGGTACCAATGAGCAGTTCTTC. This translates into CASSSVLAPGTNEQFF. The variable domain in full, completed from reference TRBV5-1 and TRBJ2-1, reads KAGVTQTPRYLIKTRGQQVTLSCSPISGHRSVSWYQQTPGQGLQFLFEYFSETQRNKGNFPGRFSGRQFSNSRSEMNVSTLELGDSALYLCASSSVLAPGTNEQFFGPGTRLTVL.